What follows are 5 T cell receptor beta chains derived from one specimen sequenced in a study of identical twins. TCRdb reprocessed the 5' RACE reads with MiXCR, giving one entry per CDR3 protein. The sample lists hundreds of thousands of distinct CDR3 sequences; approximately 9% were seen once. Separately, the same data were catalogued under a study of yellow fever vaccine responses in identical twins.

The source material was PBMCs. These receptor sequences come from a woman between 18 and 30 years old in good health.

This clonotype was observed a handful of times. The V call is TRBV5-1, the J call TRBJ2-5; 8 bases line up with TRBD2. Germline V lookup: CDR1 SGHRS, CDR2 YFSETQ. Losses at the gene ends were 4 bases for V and 7 bases for J; bases not matched to a gene: 9. The CDR3 loop spans 14 amino acids. CDR3 in amino acids: CASSTGLAGRTQYF. The CDR3 coding sequence is TGCGCCAGCAGCACAGGACTAGCTGGGCGGACCCAGTACTTC.

This clonotype appeared many times. As DNA, the CDR3 is TGTGCCACCAGTGAGCAGGGGTCGAAGCGGTCCGAGCAGTACTTC. This codes for CATSEQGSKRSEQYF. The chain employs TRBV24-1 and TRBJ2-7; possibly TRBD1 for D (6 bases). The germline gives CDR1 KGHDR, CDR2 SFDVKD. The CDR3 has 15 residues. V lost 4 bases to trimming and J lost 6 bases, with 18 bases between them.

The chain is built from TRBV24-1 and TRBJ2-2; D is unresolved. This CDR3 comprises 13 residues. V lost 4 bases and J lost 3, with 5 bases in between. CDR1 KGHDR and CDR2 SFDVKD come from the germline V gene. The CDR3 sequence is CATSERDTGELFF. The CDR3 DNA is TGTGCCACCAGTGAACGGGACACCGGGGAGCTGTTTTTT.

The V gene is TRBV7-6, the J gene TRBJ2-1; 7 positions agree with TRBD1. The V gene's germline CDR1 is SGHVS and CDR2 FNYEAQ. CDR3 size: 16 residues. After removal of 1 base from V and 4 bases from J, the junction contained 7 bases not matched to a gene. CDR3 nucleotides: TGTGCCAGCAGCTTAGAACCCGGACAGGCTTACAATGAGCAGTTCTTC. Translation: CASSLEPGQAYNEQFF.

This clonotype was counted many times. This chain joins TRBV11-2 and TRBJ2-3; 7 positions match TRBD2. The CDR3 has 16 amino acids. After removal of 6 bases from V and 2 bases from J, the junction contained 11 bases not matched to a gene. Germline V CDR1 and CDR2: SGHAT, FQNNGV. CDR3 nucleotide sequence: TGTGCCAGCAGAGAGGCTTTGGCGGGGGACACAGATACGCAGTATTTT. Amino acid sequence: CASREALAGDTDTQYF.